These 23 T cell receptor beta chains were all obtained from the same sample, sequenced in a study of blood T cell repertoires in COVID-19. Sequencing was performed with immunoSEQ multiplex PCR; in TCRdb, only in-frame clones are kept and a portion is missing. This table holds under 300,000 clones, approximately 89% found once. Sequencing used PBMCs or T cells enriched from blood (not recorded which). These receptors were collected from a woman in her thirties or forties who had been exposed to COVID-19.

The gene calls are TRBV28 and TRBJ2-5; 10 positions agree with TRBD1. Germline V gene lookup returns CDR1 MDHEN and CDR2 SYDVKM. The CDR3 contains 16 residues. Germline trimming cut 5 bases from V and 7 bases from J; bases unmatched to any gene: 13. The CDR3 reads CASSKATGTGEVTQYF. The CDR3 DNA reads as TGTGCCAGCAGTAAAGCCACCGGGACAGGGGAGGTGACCCAGTACTTC.

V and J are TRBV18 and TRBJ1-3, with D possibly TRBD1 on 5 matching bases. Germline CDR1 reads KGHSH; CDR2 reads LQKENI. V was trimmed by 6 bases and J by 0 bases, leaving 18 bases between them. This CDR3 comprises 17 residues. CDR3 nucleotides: TGTGCCAGCTCCCTCCACGTGGGGGACTTCTCTGGAAACACCATATATTTT. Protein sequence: CASSLHVGDFSGNTIYF.

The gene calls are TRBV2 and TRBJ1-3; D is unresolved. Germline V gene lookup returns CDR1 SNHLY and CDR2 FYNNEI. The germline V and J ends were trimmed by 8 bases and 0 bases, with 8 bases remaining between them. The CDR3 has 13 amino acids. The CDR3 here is CASLRDSGNTIYF. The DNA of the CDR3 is TGTGCCAGCCTCCGGGACTCTGGAAACACCATATATTTT.

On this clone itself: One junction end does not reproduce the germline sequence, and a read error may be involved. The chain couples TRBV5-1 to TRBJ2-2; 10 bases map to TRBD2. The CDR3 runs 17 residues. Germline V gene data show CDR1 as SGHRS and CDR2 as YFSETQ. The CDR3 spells CASSLAGLAANTGELFF. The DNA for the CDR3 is TGTGCCAGCAGCTTGGCAGGACTAGCGGCTAACACCGGGGAGCTGTTTTTT.

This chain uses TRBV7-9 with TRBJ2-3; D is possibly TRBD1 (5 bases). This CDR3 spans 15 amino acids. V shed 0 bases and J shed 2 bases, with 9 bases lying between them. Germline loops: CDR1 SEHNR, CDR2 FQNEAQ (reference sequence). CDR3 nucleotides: TGTGCCAGCAGCTTAGCTGGGGCCATCACAGATACGCAGTATTTT. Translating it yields CASSLAGAITDTQYF.

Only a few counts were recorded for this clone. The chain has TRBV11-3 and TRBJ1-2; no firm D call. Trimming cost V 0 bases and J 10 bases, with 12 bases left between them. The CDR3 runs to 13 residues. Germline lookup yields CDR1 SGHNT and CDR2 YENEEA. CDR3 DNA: TGTGCCAGCAGCTTAGACCCCGGGTCACTCTACACCTTC. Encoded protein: CASSLDPGSLYTF.

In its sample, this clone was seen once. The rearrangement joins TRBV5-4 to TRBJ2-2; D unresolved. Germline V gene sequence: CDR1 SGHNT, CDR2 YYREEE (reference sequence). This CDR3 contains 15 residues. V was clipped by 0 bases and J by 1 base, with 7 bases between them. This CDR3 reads CASSLASRNTGELFF. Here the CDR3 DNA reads TGTGCCAGCAGCTTGGCTTCTCGGAACACCGGGGAGCTGTTTTTT.

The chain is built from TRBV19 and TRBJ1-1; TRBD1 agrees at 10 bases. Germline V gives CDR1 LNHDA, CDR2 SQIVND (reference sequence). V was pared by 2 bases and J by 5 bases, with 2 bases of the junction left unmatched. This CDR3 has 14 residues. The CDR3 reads CASSIKGQGTEAFF. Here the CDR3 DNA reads TGTGCCAGTAGTATAAAGGGACAGGGGACTGAAGCTTTCTTT.

The CDR3 sequence: CASSPETGLEIDTQYF. CDR3 bases: TGTGCCAGCAGCCCGGAGACAGGACTGGAGATAGATACGCAGTATTTT. V gene TRBV3-1 (or the pseudogene TRBV3-2) combines with J gene TRBJ2-3; D might be TRBD1 (6 bases). The CDR3 is 16 amino acids. Germline V gives CDR1 LGHDT, CDR2 YNNKEL (reference sequence). Between the trimmed V and J ends, which lost 4 bases and 5 bases, there was a span of 19 bases.

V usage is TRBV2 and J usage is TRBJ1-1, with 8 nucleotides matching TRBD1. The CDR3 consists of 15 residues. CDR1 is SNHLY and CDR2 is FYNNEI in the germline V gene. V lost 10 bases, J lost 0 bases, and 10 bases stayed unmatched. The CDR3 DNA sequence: TGTGCCACTCCGGGACAGGACTTTATGAACACTGAAGCTTTCTTT. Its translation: CATPGQDFMNTEAFF.

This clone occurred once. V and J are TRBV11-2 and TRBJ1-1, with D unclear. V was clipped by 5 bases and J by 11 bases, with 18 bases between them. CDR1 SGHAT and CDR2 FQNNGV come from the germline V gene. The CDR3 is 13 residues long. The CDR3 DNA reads TGTGCCAGCAGCGGTATCGTGGGAAGCGGGGCTTTCTTT. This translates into CASSGIVGSGAFF. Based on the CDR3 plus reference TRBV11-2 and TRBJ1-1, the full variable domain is EAGVAQSPRYKIIEKRQSVAFWCNPISGHATLYWYQQILGQGPKLLIQFQNNGVVDDSQLPKDRFSAERLKGVDSTLKIQPAKLEDSAVYLCASSGIVGSGAFFGQGTRLTVV.

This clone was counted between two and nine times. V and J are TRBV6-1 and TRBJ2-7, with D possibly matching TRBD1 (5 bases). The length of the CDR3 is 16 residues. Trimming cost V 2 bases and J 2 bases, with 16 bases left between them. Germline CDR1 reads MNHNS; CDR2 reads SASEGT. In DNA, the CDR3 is TGTGCCAGCAGTGAATTCTTTGGGGCCACTACCTACGAGCAGTACGTC. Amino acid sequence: CASSEFFGATTYEQYV.

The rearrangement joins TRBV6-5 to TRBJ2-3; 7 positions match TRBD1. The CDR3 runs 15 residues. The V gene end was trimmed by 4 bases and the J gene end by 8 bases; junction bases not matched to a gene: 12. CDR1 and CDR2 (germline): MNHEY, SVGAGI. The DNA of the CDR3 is TGTGCCAGCAGTTCCTGGGACAGACCACAGGGTACGCAGTATTTT. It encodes CASSSWDRPQGTQYF.

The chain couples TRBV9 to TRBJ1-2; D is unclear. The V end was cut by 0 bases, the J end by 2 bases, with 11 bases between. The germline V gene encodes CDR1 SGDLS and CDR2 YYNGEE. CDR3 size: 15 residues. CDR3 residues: CASSVDSVLNYGYTF. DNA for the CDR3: TGTGCCAGCAGCGTAGACAGTGTCCTAAACTATGGCTACACCTTC. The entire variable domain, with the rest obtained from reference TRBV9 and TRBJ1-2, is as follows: DSGVTQTPKHLITATGQRVTLRCSPRSGDLSVYWYQQSLDQGLQFLIQYYNGEERAKGNILERFSAQQFPDLHSELNLSSLELGDSALYFCASSVDSVLNYGYTFGSGTRLTVV.

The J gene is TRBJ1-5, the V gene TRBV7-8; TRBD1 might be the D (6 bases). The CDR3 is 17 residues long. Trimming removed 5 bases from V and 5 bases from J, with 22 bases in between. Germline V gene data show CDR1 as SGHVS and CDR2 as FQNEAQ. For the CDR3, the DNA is TGTGCCAGCAGCCCATATCGGGACACCCTAGTAGATCAGCCCCAGCATTTT. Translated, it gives CASSPYRDTLVDQPQHF.

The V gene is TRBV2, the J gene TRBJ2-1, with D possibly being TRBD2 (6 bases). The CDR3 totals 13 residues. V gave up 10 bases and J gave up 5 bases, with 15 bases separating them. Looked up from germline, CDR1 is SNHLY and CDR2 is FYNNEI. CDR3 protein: CATTSIGDNEQFF. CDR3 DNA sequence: TGTGCCACAACTAGCATAGGGGACAATGAGCAGTTCTTC.

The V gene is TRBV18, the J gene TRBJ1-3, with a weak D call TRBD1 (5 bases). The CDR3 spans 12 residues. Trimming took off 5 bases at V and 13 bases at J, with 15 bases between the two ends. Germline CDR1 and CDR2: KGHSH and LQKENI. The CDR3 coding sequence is TGTGCCAGCTCATCTGGGGCCGGATTTATATATTTT. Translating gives CASSSGAGFIYF.

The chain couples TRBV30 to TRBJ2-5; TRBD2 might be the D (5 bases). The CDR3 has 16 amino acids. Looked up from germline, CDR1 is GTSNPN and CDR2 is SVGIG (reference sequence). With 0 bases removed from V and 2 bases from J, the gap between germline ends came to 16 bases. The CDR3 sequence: CAWSVASMGGQETQYF. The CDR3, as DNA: TGTGCCTGGAGTGTAGCATCAATGGGCGGGCAAGAGACCCAGTACTTC.

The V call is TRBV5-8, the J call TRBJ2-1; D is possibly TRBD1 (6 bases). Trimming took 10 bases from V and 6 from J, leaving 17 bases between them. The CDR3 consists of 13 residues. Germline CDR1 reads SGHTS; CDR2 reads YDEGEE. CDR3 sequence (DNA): TGTGCCGGCAAGACAGGAAACGCCAATGAGCAGTTCTTC. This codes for CAGKTGNANEQFF. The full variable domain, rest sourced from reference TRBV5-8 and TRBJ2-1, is EAGVTQSPTHLIKTRGQQATLRCSPISGHTSVYWYQQALGLGLQFLLWYDEGEERNRGNFPPRFSGRQFPNYSSELNVNALELEDSALYLCAGKTGNANEQFFGPGTRLTVL.

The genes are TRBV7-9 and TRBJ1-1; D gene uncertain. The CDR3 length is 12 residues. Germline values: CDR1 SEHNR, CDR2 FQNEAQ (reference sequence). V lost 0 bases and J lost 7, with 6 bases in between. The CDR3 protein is CASSLAGLEAFF. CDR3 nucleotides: TGTGCCAGCAGCTTAGCGGGCCTTGAAGCTTTCTTT.

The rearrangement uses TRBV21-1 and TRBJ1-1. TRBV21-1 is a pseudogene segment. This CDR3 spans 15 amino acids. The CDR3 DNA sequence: TGTGCCACCAGGCGGGGTTGGGCGGCGAACACTGAAGCTTTCTTT. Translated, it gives CATRRGWAANTEAFF.

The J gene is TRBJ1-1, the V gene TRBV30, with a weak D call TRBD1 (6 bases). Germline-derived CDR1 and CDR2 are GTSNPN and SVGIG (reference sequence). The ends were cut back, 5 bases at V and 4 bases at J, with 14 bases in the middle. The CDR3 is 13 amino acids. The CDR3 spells CAWSLQGFTEAFF. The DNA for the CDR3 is TGTGCCTGGTCTCTACAGGGTTTCACTGAAGCTTTCTTT.

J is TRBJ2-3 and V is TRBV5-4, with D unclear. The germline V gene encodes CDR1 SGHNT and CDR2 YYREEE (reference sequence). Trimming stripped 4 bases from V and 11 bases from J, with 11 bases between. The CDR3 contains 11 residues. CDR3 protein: CASSALGLQYF. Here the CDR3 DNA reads TGTGCCAGCAGCGCTCTAGGCCTGCAGTATTTT.